This paragraph covers one T cell receptor beta chain sequence. What it binds is not known. Between the trimmed V and J ends, which lost 4 bases and 0 bases, there was a span of 18 bases. The germline gives CDR1 SGHNT, CDR2 YYREEE (reference sequence). This CDR3 is 17 amino acids long. The source of the sample is a study of CD8+ T cells in alopecia areata. Notes on the study in general: For patients receiving tofacitinib, scalp clonality and expanded CD8+ clones among the top 100 significantly decreased. Numerous clones, expanded in lesions, remained in scalp and blood during tofacitinib. For baseline CD8+ expansion, any link to response stays uncertain with one nonresponder.

The sequencing template was cDNA reverse transcribed from extracted RNA. TCRdb keeps only in-frame clones here, not all; method: immunoSEQ multiplex PCR. The data hold approximately 210,000 clones, with approximately 72% observed a single time. The treatment: oral pan-JAK inhibitor, 5-10 mg twice daily. The specimen comprised CD4+ T cells sorted from blood, sampled around week 44, from a patient treated with tofacitinib. The chain is built from TRBV5-4 and TRBJ2-3; D is unclear. This clonotype was sampled from a human donor with alopecia areata. The CDR3 DNA follows: TGTGCCAGCAGCGGCCCCTGGGCTACCGCTAGCACAGATACGCAGTATTTT. Its protein is CASSGPWATASTDTQYF.